The 17 T cell receptor beta chains below were found in one sample sequenced in a study of neurological immune-mediated disorders. TCRdb independently ran MiXCR on the 5' RACE reads; one entry per CDR3 protein. The table includes 53,000 or so distinct CDR3 sequences, 7% to 10% detected once. Time point here: longitudinal time-point 3. The sequencing sample was made of PBMCs. The source of these receptors is a woman in her thirties or forties in good health.

The table lists this clonotype with many counts. The chain has TRBV6-2 or TRBV6-3 and TRBJ2-1; the D is unclear. The CDR3 sequence is 13 residues long. V was trimmed by 2 bases and J by 10 bases, leaving 12 bases between them. The germline gives CDR1 MNHEY, CDR2 SVGEGT. The CDR3 sequence is CASSYLGLREQFF. The DNA for the CDR3 is TGTGCCAGCAGTTACCTGGGTCTCCGGGAGCAGTTCTTC.

This clonotype was detected many times. This chain links TRBV16 with TRBJ2-3; D gene unclear. Between the trimmed V and J ends, which lost 1 base and 7 bases, there was a span of 6 bases. The germline V gene has CDR1 KGHSY and CDR2 FQNENV. There are 12 residues in the CDR3. The chain's CDR3 is CASSQFTNTQYF. The CDR3 DNA reads as TGTGCCAGCAGCCAATTTACCAATACGCAGTATTTT.

This clonotype was seen at least ten times. This chain joins TRBV10-3 and TRBJ2-1; 12 nucleotides agree with TRBD1. This CDR3 is 14 amino acids long. Germline-derived CDR1 and CDR2 are ENHRY and SYGVKD. The junction had 5 bases not matched to a gene; V was cut back by 6 bases and J by 8 bases. CDR3 sequence: CAISPGQGADEQFF. CDR3 in DNA: TGTGCCATCAGCCCGGGACAGGGGGCGGATGAGCAGTTCTTC.

This clonotype has at least ten counts. Here the CDR3 DNA reads TGCGCCAGCAGCCAAAGGGCTATCTACAATGAGCAGTTCTTC. Protein: CASSQRAIYNEQFF. The rearrangement uses TRBV4-1 and TRBJ2-1, with D hard to call. Germline CDR1 reads MGHRA; CDR2 reads YSYEKL. This CDR3 is built from 14 residues. The V end was cut by 2 bases, the J end by 3 bases, with 8 bases between.

This clonotype was found many times. The chain carries TRBV7-2 and TRBJ1-4; D remains ambiguous. This CDR3 spans 15 amino acids. Deletions cut 1 base from V and 0 bases from J, with 6 bases between. Germline CDR1 and CDR2: SGHTA and FQGNSA. Here the CDR3 reads CASSLVGATNEKLFF. The CDR3 DNA is TGTGCCAGCAGCTTAGTCGGGGCAACTAATGAAAAACTGTTTTTT.

Many counts were recorded for this clonotype. This chain links TRBV20-1 with TRBJ1-6, with D possibly TRBD1 on 5 matching bases. V lost 2 bases and J 0 bases, leaving 14 bases between the germline ends. The CDR3 runs 17 residues. Germline CDR1 reads DFQATT; CDR2 reads SNEGSKA (reference sequence). CDR3 protein: CSARTGGGSSYNSPLHF. CDR3 bases: TGCAGTGCTAGAACAGGCGGTGGAAGCTCCTATAATTCACCCCTCCACTTT.

This clonotype appeared many times. The chain recombines TRBV20-1 with TRBJ1-1; no definite D call. Germline V gene data show CDR1 as DFQATT and CDR2 as SNEGSKA (reference sequence). Trimming cost V 6 bases and J 4 bases, with 9 bases left between them. The CDR3 is 11 amino acids. DNA of the CDR3: TGCAGTGCAATGCCGGTCACTGAAGCTTTCTTT. Amino acid sequence: CSAMPVTEAFF.

Ten or more counts support this clonotype. The chain couples TRBV12-3 or TRBV12-4 to TRBJ2-7; 7 bases are a match to TRBD1. The V and J ends lost 5 bases and 7 bases, in that order; junction bases with no gene match: 11. The CDR3 covers 14 residues. The CDR3 loop reads CASSGEKGAKEQYF. The CDR3, as DNA: TGTGCCAGCAGTGGCGAAAAGGGGGCGAAGGAGCAGTACTTC.

A few counts support this clonotype. The rearrangement links TRBV6-5 to TRBJ1-1; 8 nucleotides align to TRBD1. With 5 bases clipped from V and 12 bases from J, the junction kept 11 bases outside the gene matches. This CDR3 has 13 residues. Germline-derived CDR1 and CDR2 are MNHEY and SVGAGI. Here the CDR3 reads CASSNGQGGRTFF. In DNA form, the CDR3 reads TGTGCCAGCAGTAACGGACAGGGAGGGAGAACTTTCTTT.

This clonotype was detected ten times or more. This rearrangement joins TRBV6-2 or TRBV6-3 to TRBJ2-5; 9 positions match TRBD2. V shed 2 bases, J shed 1 base, and the junction held 2 bases outside the gene matches. Germline assignment: CDR1 MNHEY and CDR2 SVGEGT. The CDR3 contains 15 residues. The CDR3 loop is CASSYVTSGQETQYF. In nucleotides, the CDR3 is TGTGCCAGCAGTTACGTGACTAGCGGCCAAGAGACCCAGTACTTC.

This clonotype has ten or more counts. This chain joins TRBV5-6 and TRBJ2-1; D unresolved. This CDR3 comprises 11 residues. Germline lookup yields CDR1 SGHDT and CDR2 YYEEEE. V dropped 0 bases and J dropped 7 bases, with 2 bases sitting between them. The CDR3: CASSLENEQFF. In nucleotides, the CDR3 is TGTGCCAGCAGCTTGGAAAATGAGCAGTTCTTC.

This clonotype was seen at least ten times. J is TRBJ2-7 and V is TRBV7-9; TRBD1 might be the D (6 bases). The V gene's germline CDR1 is SEHNR and CDR2 FQNEAQ (reference sequence). Trimming shortened V by 5 bases and J by 0 bases, and 20 bases separated the two germline ends. CDR3 length equals 17 residues. In DNA, the CDR3 is TGTGCCAGCAGCCCCTCAGGGACAATTCTTAACTCCTACGAGCAGTACTTC. It specifies CASSPSGTILNSYEQYF.

At least ten counts were recorded for this clonotype. This CDR3 is CASSRGVSEAFF. CDR3 sequence (DNA): TGTGCCAGCAGTCGAGGGGTTAGTGAAGCTTTCTTT. The rearrangement joins TRBV12-3 or TRBV12-4 to TRBJ1-1; possible D gene TRBD1, 5 bases. The CDR3 runs to 12 residues. V was clipped by 5 bases and J by 7 bases, with 11 bases between them.

This clonotype was seen repeatedly, ten times or more. This rearrangement joins TRBV5-5 to TRBJ2-3; D not resolved. Germline CDR1 and CDR2: SGHKS and YYEKEE (reference sequence). This CDR3 contains 13 residues. Trimming removed 0 bases from V and 4 bases from J, with 6 bases in between. Here the CDR3 reads CASSLGDADTQYF. In DNA, the CDR3 is TGTGCCAGCAGCTTGGGAGACGCAGATACGCAGTATTTT.

This clonotype has ten or more counts. The chain recombines TRBV4-3 with TRBJ2-1; TRBD2 is a possible D gene (6 bases). This CDR3 contains 15 residues. V lost 1 base and J lost 0, with 7 bases in between. Germline V gives CDR1 LGHNA, CDR2 YSLEER. DNA for the CDR3: TGCGCCAGCAGCCAAGGCGGGGCCTCCTACAATGAGCAGTTCTTC. It is translated as CASSQGGASYNEQFF.

In regard to this clonotype: Here the CDR3 omits its conserved ending phenylalanine or tryptophan, so a read error is the likely source. The chain has TRBV10-3 and TRBJ1-1, with D perhaps matching TRBD1 (5 bases). CDR3 length equals 15 residues. Germline lookup yields CDR1 ENHRY and CDR2 SYGVKD. The CDR3 DNA is TGTGTCATCAGTGGGAATGGTGGGGGGAACACTGAAGCTTTCTCT. Protein product: CVISGNGGGNTEAFS.

This clonotype was counted at least ten times. The rearrangement links TRBV29-1 to TRBJ1-1; weak D call: TRBD1 (5 bases). V was shortened by 6 bases and J by 4 bases, with 12 bases between the two germline ends. Germline assignment: CDR1 SQVTM and CDR2 ANQGSEA. CDR3 length: 12 residues. In DNA form, the CDR3 reads TGCAGCGTACCAGCAGGGCTCACTGAAGCTTTCTTT. Amino acid sequence: CSVPAGLTEAFF.